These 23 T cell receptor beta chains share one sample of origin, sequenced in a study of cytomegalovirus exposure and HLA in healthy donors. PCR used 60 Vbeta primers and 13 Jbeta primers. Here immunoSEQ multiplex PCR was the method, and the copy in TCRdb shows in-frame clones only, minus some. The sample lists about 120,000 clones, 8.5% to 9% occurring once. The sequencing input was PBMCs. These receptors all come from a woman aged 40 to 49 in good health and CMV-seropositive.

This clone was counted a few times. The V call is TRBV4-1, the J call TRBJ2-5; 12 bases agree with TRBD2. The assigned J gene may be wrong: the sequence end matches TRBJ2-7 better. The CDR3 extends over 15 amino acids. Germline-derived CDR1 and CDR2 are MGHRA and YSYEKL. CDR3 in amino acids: CASSQALAGGYEQYF. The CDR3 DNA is TGCGCCAGCAGCCAAGCACTAGCGGGGGGATACGAGCAGTACTTC.

The CDR3 loop is CASKRDREFMNTEAFF. CDR3 sequence (DNA): TGTGCCAGCAAGCGGGACAGGGAGTTTATGAACACTGAAGCTTTCTTT. The chain recombines TRBV2 with TRBJ1-1; TRBD1 agrees at 9 bases. The CDR3 is made up of 16 amino acids. Germline loops: CDR1 SNHLY, CDR2 FYNNEI. The V segment lost 7 bases and the J segment 0 bases; nucleotides outside the gene matches: 9. Full variable domain (remainder filled in from reference TRBV2 and TRBJ1-1): EPEVTQTPSHQVTQMGQEVILRCVPISNHLYFYWYRQILGQKVEFLVSFYNNEISEKSEIFDDQFSVERPDGSNFTLKIRSTKLEDSAMYFCASKRDREFMNTEAFFGQGTRLTVV.

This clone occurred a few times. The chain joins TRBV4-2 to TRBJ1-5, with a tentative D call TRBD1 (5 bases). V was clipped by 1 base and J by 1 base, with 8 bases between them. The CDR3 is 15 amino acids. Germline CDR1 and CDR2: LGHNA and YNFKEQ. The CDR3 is CASSQGDRSNQPQHF. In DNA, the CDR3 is TGTGCCAGCAGCCAAGGAGACAGAAGCAATCAGCCCCAGCATTTT.

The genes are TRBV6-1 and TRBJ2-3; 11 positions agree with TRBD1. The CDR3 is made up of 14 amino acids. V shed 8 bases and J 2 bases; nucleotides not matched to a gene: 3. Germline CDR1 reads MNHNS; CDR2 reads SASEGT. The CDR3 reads CASRTGGDTDTQYF. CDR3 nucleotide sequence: TGTGCCAGCCGGACAGGGGGCGACACAGATACGCAGTATTTT.

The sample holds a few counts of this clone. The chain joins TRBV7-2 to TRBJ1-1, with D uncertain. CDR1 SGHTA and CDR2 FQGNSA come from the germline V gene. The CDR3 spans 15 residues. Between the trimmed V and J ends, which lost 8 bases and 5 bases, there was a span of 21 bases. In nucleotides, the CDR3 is TGTGCCAGCCTAAACCTGGACTTTCGGCGGACTGAAGCTTTCTTT. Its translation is CASLNLDFRRTEAFF.

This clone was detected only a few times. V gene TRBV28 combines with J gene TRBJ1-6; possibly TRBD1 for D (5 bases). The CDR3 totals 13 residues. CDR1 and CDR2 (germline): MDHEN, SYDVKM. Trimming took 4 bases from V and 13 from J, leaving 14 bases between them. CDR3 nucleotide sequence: TGTGCCAGCAGTTACACGACAGATCGGCCCCTCCACTTT. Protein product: CASSYTTDRPLHF.

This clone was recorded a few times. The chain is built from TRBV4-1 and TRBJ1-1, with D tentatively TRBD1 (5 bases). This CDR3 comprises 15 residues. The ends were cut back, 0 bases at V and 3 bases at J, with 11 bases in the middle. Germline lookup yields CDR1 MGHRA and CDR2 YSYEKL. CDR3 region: CASSQDRGVDTEAFF. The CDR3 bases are TGCGCCAGCAGCCAAGATCGGGGGGTGGACACTGAAGCTTTCTTT.

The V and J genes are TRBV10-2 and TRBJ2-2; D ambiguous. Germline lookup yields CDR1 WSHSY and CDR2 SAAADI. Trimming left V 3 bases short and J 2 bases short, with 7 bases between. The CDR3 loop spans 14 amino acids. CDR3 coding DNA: TGCGCCAGCAGTGAATGGCAAAACACCGGGGAGCTGTTTTTT. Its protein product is CASSEWQNTGELFF.

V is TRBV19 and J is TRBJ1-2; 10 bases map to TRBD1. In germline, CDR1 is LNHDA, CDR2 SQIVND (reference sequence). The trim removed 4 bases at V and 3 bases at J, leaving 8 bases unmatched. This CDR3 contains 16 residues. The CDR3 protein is CASSKPGQGMDYGYTF. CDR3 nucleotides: TGTGCCAGTAGTAAACCGGGACAGGGGATGGACTATGGCTACACCTTC.

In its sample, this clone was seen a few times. The CDR3, as DNA: TGCGCCAGCGCCCGACAGGGGCCGTACCTGAGCTCTGGAAACACCATATATTTT. Protein product: CASARQGPYLSSGNTIYF. V and J are TRBV10-2 and TRBJ1-3, with 8 bases aligning to TRBD1. With 8 bases clipped from V and 0 bases from J, the junction kept 15 bases outside the gene matches. The CDR3 is 18 amino acids. CDR1 is WSHSY, CDR2 SAAADI, per germline.

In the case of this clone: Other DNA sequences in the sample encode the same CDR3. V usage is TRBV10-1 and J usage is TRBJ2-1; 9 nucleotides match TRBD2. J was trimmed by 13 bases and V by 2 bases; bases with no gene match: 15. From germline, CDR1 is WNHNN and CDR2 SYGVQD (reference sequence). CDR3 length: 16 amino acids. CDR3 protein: CASSEAASGAPAEQFF. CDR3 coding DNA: TGCGCCAGCAGTGAGGCTGCTAGCGGGGCCCCAGCAGAACAGTTCTTC.

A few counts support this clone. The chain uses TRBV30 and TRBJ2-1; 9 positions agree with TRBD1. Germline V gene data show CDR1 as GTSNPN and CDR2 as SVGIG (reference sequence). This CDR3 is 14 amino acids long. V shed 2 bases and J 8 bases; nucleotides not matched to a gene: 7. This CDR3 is CAWSSNRGLYEQFF. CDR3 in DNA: TGTGCCTGGAGTAGTAACAGGGGGCTTTATGAGCAGTTCTTC.

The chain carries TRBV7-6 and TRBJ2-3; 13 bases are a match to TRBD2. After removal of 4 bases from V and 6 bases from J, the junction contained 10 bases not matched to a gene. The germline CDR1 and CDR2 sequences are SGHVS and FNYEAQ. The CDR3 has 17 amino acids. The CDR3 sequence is CASSSGLAGAHGDTQYF. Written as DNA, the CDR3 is TGTGCCAGCAGCTCCGGACTAGCGGGGGCCCACGGGGATACGCAGTATTTT. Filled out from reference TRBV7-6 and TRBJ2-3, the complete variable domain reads GAGVSQSPRYKVTKRGQDVALRCDPISGHVSLYWYRQALGQGPEFLTYFNYEAQQDKSGLPNDRFSAERPEGSISTLTIQRTEQRDSAMYRCASSSGLAGAHGDTQYFGPGTRLTVL.

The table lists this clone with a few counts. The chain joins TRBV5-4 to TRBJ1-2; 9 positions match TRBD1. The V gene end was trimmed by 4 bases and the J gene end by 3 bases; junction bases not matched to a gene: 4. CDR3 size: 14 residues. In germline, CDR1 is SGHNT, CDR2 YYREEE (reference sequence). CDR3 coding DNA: TGTGCCAGCAGCCCACGGGACAGGGACTATGGCTACACCTTC. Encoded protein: CASSPRDRDYGYTF. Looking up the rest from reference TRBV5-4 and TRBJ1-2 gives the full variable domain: ETGVTQSPTHLIKTRGQQVTLRCSSQSGHNTVSWYQQALGQGPQFIFQYYREEENGRGNFPPRFSGLQFPNYSSELNVNALELDDSALYLCASSPRDRDYGYTFGSGTRLTVV.

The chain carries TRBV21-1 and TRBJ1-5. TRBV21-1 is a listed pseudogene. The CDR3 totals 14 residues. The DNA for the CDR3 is TGTGCCAGCAGCAAAGACTATAGCAATCAGCCCCAGCATTTT. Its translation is CASSKDYSNQPQHF.

CDR3 in DNA: TGCGCCAGCAGCCCCGCGGGGAGCGGGGTCCTCAATGAGCAGTTCTTC. Amino acid sequence: CASSPAGSGVLNEQFF. The rearrangement uses TRBV5-1 and TRBJ2-1; TRBD2 aligns across 7 bases. The CDR3 covers 16 residues. The germline V gene encodes CDR1 SGHRS and CDR2 YFSETQ. With 4 bases clipped from V and 6 bases from J, the junction kept 13 bases outside the gene matches.

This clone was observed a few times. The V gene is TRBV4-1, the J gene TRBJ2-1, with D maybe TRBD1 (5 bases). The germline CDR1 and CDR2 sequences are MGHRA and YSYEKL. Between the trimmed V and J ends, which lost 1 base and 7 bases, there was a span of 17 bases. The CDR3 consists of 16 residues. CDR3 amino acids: CASSQGGFPLGNEQFF. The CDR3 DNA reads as TGCGCCAGCAGCCAAGGGGGCTTTCCCCTCGGGAATGAGCAGTTCTTC.

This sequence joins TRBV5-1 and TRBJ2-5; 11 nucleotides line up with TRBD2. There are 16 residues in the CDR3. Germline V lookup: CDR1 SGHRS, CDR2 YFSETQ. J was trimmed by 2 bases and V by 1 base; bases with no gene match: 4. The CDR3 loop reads CASSLLLAGGQETQYF. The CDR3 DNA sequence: TGCGCCAGCAGCTTGTTGCTAGCGGGGGGTCAAGAGACCCAGTACTTC.

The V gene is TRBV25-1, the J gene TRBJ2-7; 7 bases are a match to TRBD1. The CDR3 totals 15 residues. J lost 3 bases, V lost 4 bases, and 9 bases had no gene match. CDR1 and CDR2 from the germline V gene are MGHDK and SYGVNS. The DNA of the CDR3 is TGTGCCAGCAGTGCCCTAGGGGGCAGGGACTACGAGCAGTACTTC. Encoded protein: CASSALGGRDYEQYF.

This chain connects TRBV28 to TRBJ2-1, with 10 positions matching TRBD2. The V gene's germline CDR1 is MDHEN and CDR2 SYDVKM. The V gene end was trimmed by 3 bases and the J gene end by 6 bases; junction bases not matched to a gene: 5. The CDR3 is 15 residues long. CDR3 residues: CASSFGAGGLNEQFF. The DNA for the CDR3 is TGTGCCAGCAGTTTCGGAGCGGGGGGGCTCAATGAGCAGTTCTTC. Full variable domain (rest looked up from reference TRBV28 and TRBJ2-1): DVKVTQSSRYLVKRTGEKVFLECVQDMDHENMFWYRQDPGLGLRLIYFSYDVKMKEKGDIPEGYSVSREKKERFSLILESASTNQTSMYLCASSFGAGGLNEQFFGPGTRLTVL.

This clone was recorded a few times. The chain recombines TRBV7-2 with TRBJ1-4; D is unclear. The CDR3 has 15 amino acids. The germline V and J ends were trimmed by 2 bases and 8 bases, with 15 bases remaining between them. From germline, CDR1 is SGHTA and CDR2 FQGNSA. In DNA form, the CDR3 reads TGTGCCAGCAGCTTATCGGGTCCAGTTGGGGAAAAACTGTTTTTT. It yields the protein CASSLSGPVGEKLFF. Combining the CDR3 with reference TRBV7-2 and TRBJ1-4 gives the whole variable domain GAGVSQSPSNKVTEKGKDVELRCDPISGHTALYWYRQSLGQGLEFLIYFQGNSAPDKSGLPSDRFSAERTGGSVSTLTIQRTQQEDSAVYLCASSLSGPVGEKLFFGSGTQLSVL.

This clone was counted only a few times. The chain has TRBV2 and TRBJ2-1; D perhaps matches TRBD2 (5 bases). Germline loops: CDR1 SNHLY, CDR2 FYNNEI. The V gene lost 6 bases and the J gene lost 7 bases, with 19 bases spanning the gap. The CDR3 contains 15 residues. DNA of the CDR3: TGTGCCAGCAGGGGGTCGGGGATAGAAGGAAATGAGCAGTTCTTC. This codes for CASRGSGIEGNEQFF.

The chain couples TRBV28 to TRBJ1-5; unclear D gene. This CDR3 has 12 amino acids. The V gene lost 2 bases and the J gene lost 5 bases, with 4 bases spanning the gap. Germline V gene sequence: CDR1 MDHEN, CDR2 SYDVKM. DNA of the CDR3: TGTGCCAGCAGTTTAGAGCATCAGCCCCAGCATTTT. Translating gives CASSLEHQPQHF. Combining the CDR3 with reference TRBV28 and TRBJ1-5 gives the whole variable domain DVKVTQSSRYLVKRTGEKVFLECVQDMDHENMFWYRQDPGLGLRLIYFSYDVKMKEKGDIPEGYSVSREKKERFSLILESASTNQTSMYLCASSLEHQPQHFGDGTRLSIL.